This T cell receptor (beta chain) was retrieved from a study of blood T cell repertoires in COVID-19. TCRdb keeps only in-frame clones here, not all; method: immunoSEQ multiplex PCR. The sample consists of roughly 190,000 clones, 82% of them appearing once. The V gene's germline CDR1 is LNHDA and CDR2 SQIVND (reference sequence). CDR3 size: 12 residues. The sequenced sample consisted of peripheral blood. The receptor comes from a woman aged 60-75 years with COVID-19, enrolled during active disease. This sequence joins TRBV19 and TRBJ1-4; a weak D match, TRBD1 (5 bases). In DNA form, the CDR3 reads TGTGCTACGGGGGTTAGCAATGAAAAACTGTTTTTT. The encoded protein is CATGVSNEKLFF. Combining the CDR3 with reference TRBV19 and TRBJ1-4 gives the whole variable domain DGGITQSPKYLFRKEGQNVTLSCEQNLNHDAMYWYRQDPGQGLRLIYYSQIVNDFQKGDIAEGYSVSREKKESFPLTVTSAQKNPTAFYLCATGVSNEKLFFGSGTQLSVL.